The subject of this entry is one T cell receptor beta chain. Its antigen is unknown. Within one base of it there is no much larger clone, and no base qualities were kept. TCRbeta CDR3 regions were amplified from genomic DNA using the immunoSEQ Assay, a bias-controlled multiplex PCR. In the original analysis: The number of nucleated cells in each sample was estimated by amplification of reference gene primers within the assay. To quantify the absolute abundance of each unique TCRbeta CDR3 rearrangement, sequence reads were collapsed and filtered. For each sample, productive Simpson clonality was calculated as the square root of Simpson's diversity index over productive rearrangements. In its TCRdb copy, this immuneACCESS table keeps in-frame sequences only and misses some clones. Where compared with another copy, unresolved V genes explain less than half of these, and the others have no known cause. The V and J calls and clone size are taken from that table; D and trimming were inferred from the DNA. The sample contains about 97,000 clones, about 91% of them found a single time. The ten biggest clones cover around 2.1% of the sample.

One collaborating source in Seattle enrolled patients while the patients were actively infected and followed the patients over time throughout the course of disease. Collaborating institutions collected whole blood in K2EDTA tubes following their own protocols. For TCRbeta analysis, collaborators shipped samples in one of three forms: frozen whole blood, isolated PBMCs, or DNA extracted from either of those sample types. This sample stems from a study of blood T cell repertoires in COVID-19 (dated by TCRdb to the early 2020s). For context, the study as a whole: Collaborator samples came from the United States, Italy and Spain and covered acute and convalescent phases of COVID-19. The material from the prospective study consisted of cDNA or gDNA derived from T cells, B-cell-depleted T cells, or PBMCs. Subjects who had been exposed to COVID-19, were actively infected with it, or had recovered from it provided the deeply sampled blood TCRbeta repertoires that made up the dataset. The repertoires were released in a freely available public database meant as a resource for research on the immune response to SARS-CoV-2. Samples came from the ongoing ImmuneRACE study (first 160 participants) plus 1,254 subjects from 6 global collaborators. A de-identified subject ID, COVID-19 status, age in years and sex were almost always included in the sample metadata. Where HLA class I and class II types were available, the types were taken from metadata supplied by the sample provider, not from assay-based typing. Study-wide findings and limitations: The quantity of clinical and demographic metadata differed by source and by participant and was supplied without curation.

As encoded in the germline V gene, CDR1 is SGDLS while CDR2 is YYNGEE. The CDR3 goes from the cysteine to the phenylalanine over 15 residues. The sequence is cut down to CDR3 DNA, 45 bases in frame from base 1. Compared with germline, V lacks 3 bases and J lacks 2 bases; bases without a gene match: 3. The chain is made from TRBV9 and TRBJ2-2; 8 junctional bases match TRBD1. This receptor was taken from a man in his fifties or sixties with COVID-19, enrolled during active disease. The source material was peripheral blood. The CDR3 has the sequence CASSAGQVNTGELFF. In nucleotides, the sequence is TGTGCCAGCAGCGCGGGACAGGTTAACACCGGGGAGCTGTTTTTT. With all but the CDR3 taken from the reference TRBV9 and TRBJ2-2 genes, the full variable domain is: DSGVTQTPKHLITATGQRVTLRCSPRSGDLSVYWYQQSLDQGLQFLIQYYNGEERAKGNILERFSAQQFPDLHSELNLSSLELGDSALYFCASSAGQVNTGELFFGEGSRLTVL.